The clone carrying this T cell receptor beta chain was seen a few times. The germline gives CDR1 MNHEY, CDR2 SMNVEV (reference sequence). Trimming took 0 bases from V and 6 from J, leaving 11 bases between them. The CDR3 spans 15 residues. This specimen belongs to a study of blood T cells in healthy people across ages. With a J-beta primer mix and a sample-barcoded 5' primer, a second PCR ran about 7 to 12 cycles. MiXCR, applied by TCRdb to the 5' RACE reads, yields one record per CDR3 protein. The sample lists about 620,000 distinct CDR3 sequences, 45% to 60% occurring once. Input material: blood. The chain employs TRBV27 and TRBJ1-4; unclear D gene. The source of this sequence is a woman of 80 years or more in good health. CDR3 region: CASSLSGREYEKLFF. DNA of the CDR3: TGTGCCAGCAGTTTATCGGGGAGGGAGTATGAAAAACTGTTTTTT.